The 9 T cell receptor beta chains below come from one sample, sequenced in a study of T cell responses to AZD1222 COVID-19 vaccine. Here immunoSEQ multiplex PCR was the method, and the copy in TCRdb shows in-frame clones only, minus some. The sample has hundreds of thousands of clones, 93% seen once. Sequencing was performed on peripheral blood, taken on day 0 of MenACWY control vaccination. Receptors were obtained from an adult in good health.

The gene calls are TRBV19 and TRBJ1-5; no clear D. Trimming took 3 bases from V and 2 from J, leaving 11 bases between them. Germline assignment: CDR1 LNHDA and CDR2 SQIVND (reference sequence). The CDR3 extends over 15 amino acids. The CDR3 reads CASSIKDVGNQPQHF. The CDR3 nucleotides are TGTGCCAGTAGTATCAAGGATGTGGGCAATCAGCCCCAGCATTTT.

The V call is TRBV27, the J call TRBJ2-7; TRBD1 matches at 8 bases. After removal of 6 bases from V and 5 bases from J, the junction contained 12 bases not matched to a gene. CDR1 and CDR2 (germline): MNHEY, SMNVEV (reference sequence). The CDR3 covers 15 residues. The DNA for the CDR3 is TGTGCCAGCAGCCCCCTCGAAGGACAGGGAAACGAGCAGTACTTC. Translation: CASSPLEGQGNEQYF.

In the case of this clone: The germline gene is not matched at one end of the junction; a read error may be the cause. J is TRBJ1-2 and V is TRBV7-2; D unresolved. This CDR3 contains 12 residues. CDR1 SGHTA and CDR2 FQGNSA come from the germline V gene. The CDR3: CASTLTNYGYTF. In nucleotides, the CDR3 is TGTGCCAGCACCTTAACAAACTATGGCTACACCTTC.

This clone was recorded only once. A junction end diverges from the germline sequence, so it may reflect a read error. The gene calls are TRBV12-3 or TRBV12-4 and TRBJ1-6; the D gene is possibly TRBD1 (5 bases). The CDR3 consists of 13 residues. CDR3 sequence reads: CASNLGVGSPLHF. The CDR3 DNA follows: TGTGCCAGCAATTTAGGGGTTGGCTCACCCCTCCACTTT.

The CDR3 sequence: CASSDVSSYEQYF. Written as DNA, the CDR3 is TGTGCCAGCAGTGACGTTAGCTCCTACGAGCAGTACTTC. The rearrangement links TRBV2 to TRBJ2-7; the D is unclear. Germline lookup yields CDR1 SNHLY and CDR2 FYNNEI. The CDR3 extends over 13 amino acids. V lost 3 bases, J lost 0 bases, and 6 bases lay in between.

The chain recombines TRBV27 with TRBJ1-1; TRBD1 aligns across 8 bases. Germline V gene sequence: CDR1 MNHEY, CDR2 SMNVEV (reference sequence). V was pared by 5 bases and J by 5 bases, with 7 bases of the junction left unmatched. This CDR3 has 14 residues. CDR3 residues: CASSQRQGRTEAFF. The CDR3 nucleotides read TGTGCCAGCAGTCAAAGACAGGGGAGGACTGAAGCTTTCTTT.

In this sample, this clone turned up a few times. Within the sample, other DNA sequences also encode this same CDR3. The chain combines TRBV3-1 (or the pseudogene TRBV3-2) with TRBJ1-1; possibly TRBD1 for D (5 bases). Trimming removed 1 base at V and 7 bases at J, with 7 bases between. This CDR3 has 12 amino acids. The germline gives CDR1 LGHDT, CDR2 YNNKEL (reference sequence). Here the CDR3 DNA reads TGTGCCAGCAGCCAAGCTCAGGGTGAAGCTTTCTTT. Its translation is CASSQAQGEAFF.

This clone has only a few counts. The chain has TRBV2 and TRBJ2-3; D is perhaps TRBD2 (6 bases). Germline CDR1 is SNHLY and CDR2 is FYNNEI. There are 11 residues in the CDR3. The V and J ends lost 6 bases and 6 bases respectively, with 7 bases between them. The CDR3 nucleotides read TGTGCCAGCAGCAGCGGGGATACGCAGTATTTT. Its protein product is CASSSGDTQYF. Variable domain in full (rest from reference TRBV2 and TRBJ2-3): EPEVTQTPSHQVTQMGQEVILRCVPISNHLYFYWYRQILGQKVEFLVSFYNNEISEKSEIFDDQFSVERPDGSNFTLKIRSTKLEDSAMYFCASSSGDTQYFGPGTRLTVL.

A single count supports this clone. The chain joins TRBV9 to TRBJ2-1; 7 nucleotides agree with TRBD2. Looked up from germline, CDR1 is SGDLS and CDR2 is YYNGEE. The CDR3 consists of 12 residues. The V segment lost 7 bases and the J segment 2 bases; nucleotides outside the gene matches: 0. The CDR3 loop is CASGGAYNEQFF. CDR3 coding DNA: TGTGCCAGCGGGGGGGCCTACAATGAGCAGTTCTTC. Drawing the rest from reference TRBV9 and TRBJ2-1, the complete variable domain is DSGVTQTPKHLITATGQRVTLRCSPRSGDLSVYWYQQSLDQGLQFLIQYYNGEERAKGNILERFSAQQFPDLHSELNLSSLELGDSALYFCASGGAYNEQFFGPGTRLTVL.